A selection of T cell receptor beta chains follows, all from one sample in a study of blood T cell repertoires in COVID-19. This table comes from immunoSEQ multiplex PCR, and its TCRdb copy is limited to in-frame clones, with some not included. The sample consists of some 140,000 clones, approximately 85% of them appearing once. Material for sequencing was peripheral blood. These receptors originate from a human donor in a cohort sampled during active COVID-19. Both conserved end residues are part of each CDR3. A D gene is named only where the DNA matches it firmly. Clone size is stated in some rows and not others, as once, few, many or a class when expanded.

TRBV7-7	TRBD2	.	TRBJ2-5	TGTGCTAGCAGCTTAGTGCCCACGGGACTAGTGGTGGAGACCCAGTACTTC	CASSLVPTGLVVETQYF
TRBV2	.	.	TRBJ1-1	TGTGCCAGCAGGAACCATACAGGGAACACTGAAGCTTTCTTT	CASRNHTGNTEAFF
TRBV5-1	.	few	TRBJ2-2	TGCGCCAGCAGCTTGTGGACAGCCAACACCGGGGAGCTGTTTTTT	CASSLWTANTGELFF
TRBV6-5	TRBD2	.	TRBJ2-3	TGTGCCAGCAGTTACGGCAACGGGAGGGTAGATACGCAGTATTTT	CASSYGNGRVDTQYF
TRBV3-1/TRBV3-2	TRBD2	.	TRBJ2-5	TGTGCCAGCAGCTCTAGCGGGGACAGACAAGAGACCCAGTACTTC	CASSSSGDRQETQYF
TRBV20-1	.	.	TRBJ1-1	TGCAGTGCTCGGAGGGGTGCTGAAGCTTTCTTT	CSARRGAEAFF
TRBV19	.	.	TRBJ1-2	TGTGCCAGTAGTAACCCCCGGGAGGCTAACTATGGCTACACCTTC	CASSNPREANYGYTF
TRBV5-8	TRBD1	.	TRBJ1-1	TGTGCCAGCTCGACCCAGGGGGCCCAGAGGAACACTGAAGCTTTCTTT	CASSTQGAQRNTEAFF
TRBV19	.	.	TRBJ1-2	TGTGCCAGTAGTGTGCGGACAGCCAACTATGGCTACACCTTC	CASSVRTANYGYTF
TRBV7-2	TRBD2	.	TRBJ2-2	TGTGCCAGCAGCTTCAAACTAGCGGACACCGGGGAGCTGTTTTTT	CASSFKLADTGELFF
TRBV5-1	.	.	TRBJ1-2	TGCGCCAGCAGCTCGGGGGGGACCTATGGCTACACCTTC	CASSSGGTYGYTF
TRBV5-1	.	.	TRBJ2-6	TGCGCCAGCAGCTTAGTTCCCGAGCATGGGGCCAACGTCCTGACTTTC	CASSLVPEHGANVLTF
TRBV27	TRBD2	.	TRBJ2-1	TGTGCCAGCAGGACCGGGACTAGCGGGTCCGGTGAGCAGTTCTTC	CASRTGTSGSGEQFF
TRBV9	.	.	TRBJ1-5	TGTGCCAGCAGCCCGGGAGCTAATCAGCCCCAGCATTTT	CASSPGANQPQHF
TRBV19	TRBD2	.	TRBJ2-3	TGTGCCAGTAGTATAGAACGCCCCGGACTAGCGGACACAGATACGCAGTATTTT	CASSIERPGLADTDTQYF
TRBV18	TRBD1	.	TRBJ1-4	TGTGCCAGCTCACCAGCCGGGACAGCTTCCGAAAAACTGTTTTTT	CASSPAGTASEKLFF
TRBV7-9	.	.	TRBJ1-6	TGTGCCAGCAGCTTAAAAGGGGATTCACCCCTCCACTTT	CASSLKGDSPLHF
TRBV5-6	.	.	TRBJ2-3	TGTGCCAGCACCGCGCCCCCATCGGCAGATACGCAGTATTTT	CASTAPPSADTQYF
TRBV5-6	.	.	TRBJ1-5	TGTGCCAGCAGCTTGACAGGAAATCAGCCCCAGCATTTT	CASSLTGNQPQHF
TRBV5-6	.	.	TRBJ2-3	TGTGCCAGCAGCTCTTGGGGTTTAGTTAGCGGTTTGGATACGCAGTATTTT	CASSSWGLVSGLDTQYF
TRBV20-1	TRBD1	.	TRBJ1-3	TGCAGTGCTAGTGTCGACAGGGTAGGAAACACCATATATTTT	CSASVDRVGNTIYF
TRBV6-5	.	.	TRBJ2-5	TGTGCCAGCAGTTACTCTTTGGGGGCCCAAGAGACCCAGTACTTC	CASSYSLGAQETQYF
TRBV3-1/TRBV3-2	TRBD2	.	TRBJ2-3	TGTGCCAGCAGCTCCTCTAGCGGGAGCACAGATACGCAGTATTTT	CASSSSSGSTDTQYF
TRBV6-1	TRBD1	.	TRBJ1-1	TGTGCCAGCAGTGAGGAAAAAACAGGGGTAAGGAGGCCTGAAGCTTTCTTT	CASSEEKTGVRRPEAFF
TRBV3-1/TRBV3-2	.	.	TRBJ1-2	TGTGCCAGCAGCCAACGTGGCGGGGCCACCTTC	CASSQRGGATF
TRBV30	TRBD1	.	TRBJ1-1	TGTGCCTGGATTCCCCGGCCAGGGGGAAAGGTTTGGGGCACTGAAGCTTTCTTT	CAWIPRPGGKVWGTEAFF
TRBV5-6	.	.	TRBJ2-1	TGTGCCAGCAGCCCAGGGGGGACCTCCTACAATGAGCAGTTCTTC	CASSPGGTSYNEQFF
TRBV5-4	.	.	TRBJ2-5	TGTGCCAGCAGCTTGGGGGGGCGGGAGACCCAGTACTTC	CASSLGGRETQYF
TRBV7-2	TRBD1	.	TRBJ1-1	TGTGCCAGCAGCTTATCTCCGGACAGGGTTACTGAAGCTTTCTTT	CASSLSPDRVTEAFF
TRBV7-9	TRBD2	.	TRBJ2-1	TGTGCCAGCAGTCGGACTAGCGGGAGGTATCAAGGGGATGAGCAGTTCTTC	CASSRTSGRYQGDEQFF
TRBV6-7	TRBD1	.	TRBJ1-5	TGTGCCAGCACTCCTAGGCACAGGGGGAGCAATCAGCCCCAGCATTTT	CASTPRHRGSNQPQHF
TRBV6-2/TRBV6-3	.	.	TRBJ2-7	TGTGCCAGCAGTTACTCGGCGGTGGGGGGATCCTACGAGCAGTACTTC	CASSYSAVGGSYEQYF
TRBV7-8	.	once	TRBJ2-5	TGTGCCAGCAGCCGATATAGAGAGACCCAGTACTTC	CASSRYRETQYF
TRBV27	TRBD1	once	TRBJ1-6	TGTGCCAGCACCCTTCAGGGGGCCATGAATTCACCCCTCCACTTT	CASTLQGAMNSPLHF
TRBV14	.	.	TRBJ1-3	TGTGCCAGCAGCCAACTCACAGGCTCGCCTGGAAACACCATATATTTT	CASSQLTGSPGNTIYF
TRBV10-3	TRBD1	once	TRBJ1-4	TGTGCCATTAGGGGGCCCGGGGAAAAACTGTTTTTT	CAIRGPGEKLFF
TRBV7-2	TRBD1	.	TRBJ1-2	TGTGCCAAGGGCTGGGGACAGGGTGCTGGCTACACCTTC	CAKGWGQGAGYTF
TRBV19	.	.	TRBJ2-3	TGTGCCAGTAGTACCTCGGGGGACAGCGGCCAGGGTGGTCGGGTAACAGATACGCAGTATTTT	CASSTSGDSGQGGRVTDTQYF
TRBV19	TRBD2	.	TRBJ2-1	TGTGCCAGTAGTCATAGCGGGAGAGGGTACAATGAGCAGTTCTTC	CASSHSGRGYNEQFF
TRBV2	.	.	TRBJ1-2	TGTGCCAGCCACGAGGGAGGGTACGGGTTAAGGAATGGCTACACCTTC	CASHEGGYGLRNGYTF
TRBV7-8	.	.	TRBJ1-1	TGTGCCAGCAGCTTAGCAGTGACAGCCGGGGGGAAGAACACTGAAGCTTTCTTT	CASSLAVTAGGKNTEAFF
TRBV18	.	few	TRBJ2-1	TGTGCCAGCTCACCCCTCGGGAATGAGCAGTTCTTC	CASSPLGNEQFF